These T cell receptor beta chains were read from a single sample in a study of CD8+ T cells in alopecia areata. The table came from immunoSEQ multiplex PCR; TCRdb's copy has only in-frame clones and leaves some out. Here the sample spans some 160,000 clones, around three fifths being singletons. Sequenced here: CD4+ T cells sorted from blood, sampled at week 4, from a patient treated with tofacitinib. The source is a human donor with alopecia areata. The CDR3 runs from the conserved cysteine through the conserved F or W. The D gene is left open where the match is weak. Rows may omit the clone size; those that give it use once, few, many or a size class.

J gene | D gene | V gene | clone size | CDR3 protein | CDR3 DNA
TRBJ1-5 | - | TRBV30 | - | CAWSVGSQNQPQHF | TGTGCCTGGAGTGTGGGCAGCCAGAATCAGCCCCAGCATTTT
TRBJ2-5 | - | TRBV7-3 | - | CASSLDRQQETQYF | TGTGCCAGCAGCTTAGATCGGCAGCAAGAGACCCAGTACTTC
TRBJ1-1 | - | TRBV30 | - | CAWSVGGGTEAFF | TGTGCCTGGAGTGTGGGCGGGGGCACTGAAGCTTTCTTT
TRBJ2-2 | - | TRBV6-1 | - | CASLLGPYTGELFF | TGTGCCAGCCTACTGGGGCCGTACACCGGGGAGCTGTTTTTT
TRBJ2-7 | - | TRBV5-1 | few | CASSLWSGSGRSYEQYF | TGCGCCAGCAGCTTGTGGTCTGGGTCAGGCCGTTCCTACGAGCAGTACTTC
TRBJ2-7 | - | TRBV30 | - | CAWSSRRRGQYF | TGTGCCTGGAGTTCGCGGCGTCGGGGGCAGTACTTC
TRBJ2-1 | - | TRBV30 | few | CAWKDSFEQFF | TGTGCCTGGAAAGACAGTTTCGAGCAGTTCTTC
TRBJ1-2 | - | TRBV29-1 | - | CSVEAGDYGYTF | TGCAGCGTTGAAGCAGGGGACTATGGCTACACCTTC
TRBJ1-5 | TRBD1 | TRBV29-1 | - | CSVLWGTGPQHF | TGCAGCGTCTTATGGGGGACAGGACCCCAGCATTTT
TRBJ1-3 | - | TRBV7-9 | - | CASSLGLWQASGNTIYF | TGTGCCAGCAGCTTAGGGCTGTGGCAGGCCTCTGGAAACACCATATATTTT
TRBJ2-3 | - | TRBV30 | once | CAWSVPGSTDTQYF | TGTGCCTGGAGTGTTCCGGGGAGCACAGATACGCAGTATTTT
TRBJ2-5 | - | TRBV5-1 | once | CASSRPDSSQETQYF | TGCGCCAGCAGCCGCCCGGACAGTTCCCAAGAGACCCAGTACTTC
TRBJ2-7 | TRBD2 | TRBV25-1 | - | CASSKGRAYEQYF | TGTGCCAGCAGTAAGGGGAGGGCCTACGAGCAGTACTTC
TRBJ2-3 | TRBD2 | TRBV14 | - | CASSQRGGSTDTQYF | TGTGCCAGCAGCCAGCGGGGGGGCAGCACAGATACGCAGTATTTT